This record looks at one TCR beta chain sequence and its context. This clonotype was counted between two and nine times. Which antigen it targets is not known. Base quality data are lacking; no much larger clone is found one base away. A patient counted as having stable Graves' hyperthyroidism if no progression to ophthalmopathy occurred over 18 months of follow-up. Hyperthyroidism patients were newly diagnosed, had a disease duration of under 2 months, and were aged 18 to 65 years. Exclusion was applied to patients with uncontrolled infections, other autoimmune diseases, pregnancy or lactation. Diagnoses were based on clinical symptoms, serum thyroxine and TRAb, thyroid ultrasound and orbital computed tomography. PBMCs were separated from 10 ml of fresh peripheral blood using Ficoll-Paque density gradient centrifugation. Total RNA was extracted using Trizol reagent, and RNA quality was assessed on an Agilent 2100 Bioanalyzer.

The entry originates in a study of T cells in Graves' hyperthyroidism and ophthalmopathy (dated by TCRdb to the late 2010s). As for the study more broadly: Peripheral blood was sampled at the time of initial diagnosis, prior to any treatment. To identify distinguishing TCR V-J signatures, a discovery cohort of around 100 patients was used, comprising approximately 40 with Graves' ophthalmopathy and about 59 with stable Graves' hyperthyroidism. An independent validation cohort of fewer than 20 hyperthyroidism patients and approximately 16 patients who later progressed to ophthalmopathy tested prospective prediction of ophthalmopathy. The 75 to 100 discovery patients were divided at random into training and test sets in a 7:3 ratio. The study also compared thyroid tissue and blood T-cell repertoires from several Graves' hyperthyroidism patients. After blood sampling, hyperthyroidism patients were treated with methimazole at a starting dose of 30 mg daily, and ophthalmopathy patients were treated with high-dose intravenous methylprednisolone. TCR Vbeta CDR3 sequencing of some 140 peripheral blood samples (around 45 ophthalmopathy, roughly 74 hyperthyroidism and roughly 17 progressor patients) is reported in the paper. On the study overall, not on this receptor specifically: In validation, the model predicted progression to ophthalmopathy with approximately 69% sensitivity and 72% to 75% specificity, a median of 6.5 months before onset. A 13 V-J signature model separated ophthalmopathy from stable hyperthyroidism, with about 88% sensitivity and 81% to 83% specificity in cross-validation and 80%/75% in testing. Sample size was not statistically predetermined, and investigators were not blinded to group allocation. Blood samples also contained most of the expanded thyroid clonotypes (frequency above 0.001), which suggests that blood repertoires may reflect thyroid immune responses.

Spanning cysteine to phenylalanine, the CDR3 consists of 19 amino acids. Only the CDR3 part of the read is kept: 57 bases, read in frame from the first base. V is cut by 0 bases and J by 2 bases, and the space between the germline ends is 22 bases. CDR1 and CDR2, per the germline V gene, are ENHRY and SYGVKD. Amplification of TCR beta CDR3 regions was carried out from RNA transcripts. The first round of RT-PCR for the TCR CDR3 was performed with the HTBI primer set and the Qiagen OneStep RT-PCR kit. A second multiplex PCR round built the libraries, followed by size selection and purification. Sequencing of the libraries was done on an Illumina HiSeq2000 using paired-end 100 bp reads. Per the original workflow: SOAPnuke was used to process the raw data, removing reads that contained adapters or uncalled bases, had a mean Phred below 15, or lacked an exact match to the constant primer or identifier. COPE v1.2.5 was used to merge high-quality paired reads, and clonotypes were defined as unique nucleotide sequences. Clonotypes were aligned to IMGT TRBV, TRBD and TRBJ reference segments using MiTCR v1.1. The analysis included only V-J combinations with a frequency above 0.0001, which together covered more than 99% of the repertoires. The TCS score was defined as the ratio of F50 (clonal expansion) to E x V (chaos), calculated using BLOSUM62-based TCRdist between CDR3 peptides within each V-J. Welch's t-statistics and random forest reduced 500 to 650 V-J features to 10 to 15, which were used in a naive Bayes classifier (R e1071). TCRdb trimmed public reads at Q25 via fastp, called clones via MiXCR and kept in-frame beta chains. Each CDR3 protein gets just one entry, which takes the most common genes and DNA from the rows behind it. TCRdb, rather than the study authors, made the V and J calls. Recorded for this sample are approximately 420,000 distinct CDR3 sequences; around 13% of them occurred a single time. The ten largest make up approximately 5.3% of the sample.

Input material: blood. This sequence uses TRBV10-3 and TRBJ1-1; perhaps TRBD1 is the D gene, with 6 bases matching. The TCR originated in a woman aged 18 to 35 with Graves' hyperthyroidism. The DNA sequence is given as TGTGCCATCAGTGAGTCCGGGTTGTTCGTTGCGGGACAAAACACTGAAGCTTTCTTT. Its product reads: CAISESGLFVAGQNTEAFF.